The sequence of this T cell receptor beta chain was determined in a study of early T cells in non-severe SARS-CoV-2 infection. The wider study: Bulk RNA isolated from unsorted whole blood underwent sequencing; chains were not paired. Whole-study findings and limits: Database matching using VDJdb favored anti-spike CD8 responses, with private and CD4 specificities left missing.

The CDR3 runs 14 residues. Deletions cut 8 bases from V and 0 bases from J, with 11 bases between. Germline V CDR1 and CDR2: GTSNPN, SVGIG (reference sequence). Individual cDNA molecules were tagged with unique molecular identifiers. One entry per CDR3 protein, called by TCRdb with MiXCR from the 5' RACE reads. Among about 48,000 distinct CDR3 sequences listed, over 5% were seen once. This clonotype was found many times. Antigen specificity is unknown. The receptor comes from an adult who was a healthcare worker with PCR-confirmed SARS-CoV-2 infection or an uninfected control (not recorded which). Sequences were obtained from whole blood. V gene TRBV30 combines with J gene TRBJ1-6; D call uncertain. CDR3 sequence reads: CASTRSSYNSPLHF. The CDR3 nucleotides read TGTGCCAGCACCAGGAGCTCCTATAATTCACCCCTCCACTTT.